These 13 T cell receptor beta chains were all obtained from the same sample, sequenced in a study of identical twins. Each CDR3 protein is one row after TCRdb ran MiXCR on the 5' RACE reads. The data show roughly 750,000 distinct CDR3 sequences, approximately 22% seen once. These same records also appear under a second study, on T cells expressing NK-cell markers.

The sample taken for sequencing was PBMCs. The origin of the receptors is a woman aged 18-30 years in good health.

This clonotype was observed a handful of times. The chain joins TRBV18 to TRBJ1-2; D call uncertain. Germline V gives CDR1 KGHSH, CDR2 LQKENI. The germline V and J ends were trimmed by 6 bases and 2 bases, with 22 bases remaining between them. This CDR3 contains 17 residues. This chain's CDR3 is CASSPPGTAGVNYGYTF. In DNA form, the CDR3 reads TGTGCCAGCTCTCCTCCCGGTACTGCGGGCGTGAACTATGGCTACACCTTC.

This clonotype was seen more than once but under ten times. Because the CDR3 is missing its conserved closing phenylalanine or tryptophan, this is likely a read error. The chain joins TRBV20-1 to TRBJ2-7; no definite D call. This CDR3 region has 10 residues. Trimming took off 3 bases at V and 4 bases at J, with 4 bases between the two ends. Germline V gene lookup returns CDR1 DFQATT and CDR2 SNEGSKA (reference sequence). Here the CDR3 reads CSASPYEQYL. The CDR3 DNA sequence: TGCAGTGCTAGCCCATACGAGCAGTACCTC.

This clonotype was seen at least ten times. The rearrangement uses TRBV29-1 and TRBJ2-7; D perhaps matches TRBD1 (5 bases). Germline loops: CDR1 SQVTM, CDR2 ANQGSEA. The germline V and J ends were trimmed by 6 bases and 3 bases, with 9 bases remaining between them. The CDR3 is made up of 11 amino acids. CDR3 loop: CSVAGLYEQYF. The CDR3 region has the DNA TGCAGCGTCGCAGGGCTCTACGAGCAGTACTTC.

The sample holds many counts of this clonotype. The rearrangement uses TRBV5-1 and TRBJ1-1; D possibly corresponds to TRBD1 (5 bases). Trimming removed 9 bases at V and 0 bases at J, with 12 bases between. This CDR3 has 13 amino acids. The germline V gene has CDR1 SGHRS and CDR2 YFSETQ. CDR3 in amino acids: CATSTDMNTEAFF. Here the CDR3 DNA reads TGCGCCACCTCGACAGACATGAACACTGAAGCTTTCTTT.

J is TRBJ1-1 and V is TRBV29-1, with no clear D. CDR1 SQVTM and CDR2 ANQGSEA come from the germline V gene. The CDR3 totals 13 residues. Trimming stripped 3 bases from V and 0 bases from J, with 8 bases between. CDR3 DNA: TGCAGCGTTGAGGGAGAGATGAACACTGAAGCTTTCTTT. Translation gives CSVEGEMNTEAFF. The whole variable domain, filled in from reference TRBV29-1 and TRBJ1-1, reads SAVISQKPSRDICQRGTSLTIQCQVDSQVTMMFWYRQQPGQSLTLIATANQGSEATYESGFVIDKFPISRPNLTFSTLTVSNMSPEDSSIYLCSVEGEMNTEAFFGQGTRLTVV.

The V call is TRBV27, the J call TRBJ2-7; TRBD1 matches 7 bases. The germline gives CDR1 MNHEY, CDR2 SMNVEV (reference sequence). The CDR3 spans 14 residues. The V gene end was trimmed by 8 bases and the J gene end by 2 bases; junction bases not matched to a gene: 9. CDR3: CASGEPGTAYEQYF. The DNA of the CDR3 is TGTGCCAGCGGAGAGCCGGGGACAGCCTACGAGCAGTACTTC.

V usage is TRBV5-1 and J usage is TRBJ2-7; no reliable D call. The ends were cut back, 5 bases at V and 2 bases at J, with 14 bases in the middle. The germline V gene has CDR1 SGHRS and CDR2 YFSETQ. This CDR3 region has 14 residues. In DNA, the CDR3 is TGCGCCAGCAGGCCAACATTAACAGCCTACGAGCAGTACTTC. Encoded protein: CASRPTLTAYEQYF. Drawing the rest from reference TRBV5-1 and TRBJ2-7, the complete variable domain is KAGVTQTPRYLIKTRGQQVTLSCSPISGHRSVSWYQQTPGQGLQFLFEYFSETQRNKGNFPGRFSGRQFSNSRSEMNVSTLELGDSALYLCASRPTLTAYEQYFGPGTRLTVT.

The table lists this clonotype with a few counts. The chain links TRBV10-3 to TRBJ2-7; perhaps TRBD2 as D (6 bases). CDR3 length: 14 amino acids. Per germline, CDR1 ENHRY and CDR2 SYGVKD. The germline V and J ends were trimmed by 0 bases and 3 bases, with 9 bases remaining between them. CDR3 coding DNA: TGTGCCATCAGTGAGTCGGAGGGCCGCTACGAGCAGTACTTC. Translation: CAISESEGRYEQYF.

This clonotype was seen a single time. CDR3 nucleotides: TGTGCCAGCACCCAAGACCGCTACGAGCAGTACTTC. Translated, it gives CASTQDRYEQYF. The rearrangement links TRBV12-3 or TRBV12-4 to TRBJ2-7; D ambiguous. Trimming left V 7 bases short and J 3 bases short, with 10 bases between. This CDR3 has 12 residues.

This clonotype was picked up a small number of times. The CDR3 DNA is TGCAGTGCTAGGGTTTACACTGAAGCTTTCTTT. As protein: CSARVYTEAFF. J is TRBJ1-1 and V is TRBV20-1, with D unresolved. Germline V gene lookup returns CDR1 DFQATT and CDR2 SNEGSKA (reference sequence). Trimming took off 3 bases at V and 3 bases at J, with 5 bases between the two ends. This CDR3 is 11 amino acids long.

The gene calls are TRBV11-2 and TRBJ2-7; D may be TRBD2 (5 bases). CDR3 size: 18 residues. From germline, CDR1 is SGHAT and CDR2 FQNNGV. V was cut by 1 base and J by 4 bases, with 23 bases left in between. The CDR3 DNA follows: TGTGCCAGCAGCTTAGTACATCAGCGGAGAGGGAGTTTTTACGAGCAGTACTTC. The encoded protein is CASSLVHQRRGSFYEQYF. Together with reference TRBV11-2 and TRBJ2-7, the CDR3 gives the full variable domain: EAGVAQSPRYKIIEKRQSVAFWCNPISGHATLYWYQQILGQGPKLLIQFQNNGVVDDSQLPKDRFSAERLKGVDSTLKIQPAKLEDSAVYLCASSLVHQRRGSFYEQYFGPGTRLTVT.

This clonotype came up a few times. The CDR3 reads CASETGLADRAGELFF. DNA for the CDR3: TGTGCCAGCGAAACGGGACTAGCAGACAGGGCCGGGGAGCTGTTTTTT. This rearrangement joins TRBV7-9 to TRBJ2-2; TRBD2 matches at 9 bases. The length of the CDR3 is 16 residues. The germline V gene has CDR1 SEHNR and CDR2 FQNEAQ (reference sequence). With 8 bases clipped from V and 6 bases from J, the junction kept 13 bases outside the gene matches.

This clonotype was recorded a few times. The chain has TRBV6-1 and TRBJ1-1; D remains ambiguous. The V gene lost 6 bases and the J gene lost 0 bases, with 14 bases spanning the gap. The CDR3 runs to 15 residues. Germline CDR1 MNHNS, CDR2 SASEGT. CDR3: CASRLHGGLNTEAFF. CDR3 DNA sequence: TGTGCCAGCAGGCTTCACGGTGGACTGAACACTGAAGCTTTCTTT.